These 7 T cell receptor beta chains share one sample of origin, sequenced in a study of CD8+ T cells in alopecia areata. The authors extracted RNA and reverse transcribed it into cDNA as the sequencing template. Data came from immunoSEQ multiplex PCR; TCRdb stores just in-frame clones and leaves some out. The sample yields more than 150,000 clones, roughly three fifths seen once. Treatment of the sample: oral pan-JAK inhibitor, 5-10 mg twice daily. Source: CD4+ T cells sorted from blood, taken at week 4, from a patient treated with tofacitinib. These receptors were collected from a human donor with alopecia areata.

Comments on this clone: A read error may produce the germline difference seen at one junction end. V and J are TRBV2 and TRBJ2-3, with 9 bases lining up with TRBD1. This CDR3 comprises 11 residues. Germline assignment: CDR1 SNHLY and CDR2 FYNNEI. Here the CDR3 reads CASTAGTGYDF. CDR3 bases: TGTGCCAGCACCGCCGGGACAGGGTATGATTTT.

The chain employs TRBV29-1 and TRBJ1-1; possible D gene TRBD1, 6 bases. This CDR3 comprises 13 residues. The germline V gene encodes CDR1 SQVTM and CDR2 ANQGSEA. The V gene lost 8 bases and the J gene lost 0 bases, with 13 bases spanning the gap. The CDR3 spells CSSRTDLNTEAFF. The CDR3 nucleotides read TGCAGCTCTCGGACAGACTTGAACACTGAAGCTTTCTTT. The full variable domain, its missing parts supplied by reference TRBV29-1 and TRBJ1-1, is SAVISQKPSRDICQRGTSLTIQCQVDSQVTMMFWYRQQPGQSLTLIATANQGSEATYESGFVIDKFPISRPNLTFSTLTVSNMSPEDSSIYLCSSRTDLNTEAFFGQGTRLTVV.

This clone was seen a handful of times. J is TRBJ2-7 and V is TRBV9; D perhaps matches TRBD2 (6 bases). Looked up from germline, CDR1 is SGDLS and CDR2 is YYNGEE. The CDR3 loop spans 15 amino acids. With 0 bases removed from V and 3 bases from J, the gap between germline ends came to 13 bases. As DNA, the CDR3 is TGTGCCAGCAGCGTAGACCCACTAGCTGGCTACGAGCAGTACTTC. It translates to CASSVDPLAGYEQYF.

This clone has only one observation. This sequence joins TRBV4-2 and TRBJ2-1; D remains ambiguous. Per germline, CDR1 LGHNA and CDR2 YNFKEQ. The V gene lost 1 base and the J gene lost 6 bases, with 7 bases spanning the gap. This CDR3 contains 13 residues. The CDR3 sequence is CASSQGPFNEQFF. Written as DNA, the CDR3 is TGTGCCAGCAGCCAAGGGCCCTTCAATGAGCAGTTCTTC.

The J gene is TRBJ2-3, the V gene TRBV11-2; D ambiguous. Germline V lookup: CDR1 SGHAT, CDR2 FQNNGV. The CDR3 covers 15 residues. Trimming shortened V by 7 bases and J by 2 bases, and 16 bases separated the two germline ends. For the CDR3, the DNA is TGTGCCAGCACCCCGAGACACGAATTCACAGATACGCAGTATTTT. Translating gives CASTPRHEFTDTQYF.

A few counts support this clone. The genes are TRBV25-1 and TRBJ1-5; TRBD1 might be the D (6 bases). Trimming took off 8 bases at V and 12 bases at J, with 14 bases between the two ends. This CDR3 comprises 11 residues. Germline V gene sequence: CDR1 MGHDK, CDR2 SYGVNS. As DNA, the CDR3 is TGTGCCAGCGGGCGAGGGGGTGTCCAGCATTTT. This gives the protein CASGRGGVQHF. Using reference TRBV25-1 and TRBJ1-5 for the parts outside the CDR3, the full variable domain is EADIYQTPRYLVIGTGKKITLECSQTMGHDKMYWYQQDPGMELHLIHYSYGVNSTEKGDLSSESTVSRIRTEHFPLTLESARPSHTSQYLCASGRGGVQHFGDGTRLSIL.

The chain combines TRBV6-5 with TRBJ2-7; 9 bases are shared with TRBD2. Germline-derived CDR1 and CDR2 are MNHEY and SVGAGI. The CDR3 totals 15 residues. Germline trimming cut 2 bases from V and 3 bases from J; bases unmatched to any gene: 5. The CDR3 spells CASSYRRGGRYEQYF. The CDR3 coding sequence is TGTGCCAGCAGTTACCGGCGGGGGGGACGCTACGAGCAGTACTTC.